This entry describes one T cell receptor beta chain. The repertoire was sequenced with immunoSEQ multiplex PCR; TCRdb's copy has only in-frame clones and lacks some. The repertoire consists of around 200,000 clones, with approximately 82% occurring once and the leading ten covering roughly 8.2%. Between the trimmed V and J ends, which lost 6 bases and 3 bases, there was a span of 16 bases. CDR1 and CDR2 (germline): LGHDT, YNNKEL (reference sequence). CDR3 length equals 15 residues. This sample stems from a study of blood T cell repertoires in COVID-19. This clonotype originated in a woman aged 45-65 years with acute or convalescent COVID-19. The chain recombines TRBV3-1 (or the pseudogene TRBV3-2) with TRBJ2-3, with D possibly TRBD2 on 6 matching bases. Sequences were obtained from peripheral blood. The CDR3 here is CASRSMAGRTDTQYF. The CDR3 DNA is TGTGCCAGCAGAAGCATGGCGGGAAGGACAGATACGCAGTATTTT.